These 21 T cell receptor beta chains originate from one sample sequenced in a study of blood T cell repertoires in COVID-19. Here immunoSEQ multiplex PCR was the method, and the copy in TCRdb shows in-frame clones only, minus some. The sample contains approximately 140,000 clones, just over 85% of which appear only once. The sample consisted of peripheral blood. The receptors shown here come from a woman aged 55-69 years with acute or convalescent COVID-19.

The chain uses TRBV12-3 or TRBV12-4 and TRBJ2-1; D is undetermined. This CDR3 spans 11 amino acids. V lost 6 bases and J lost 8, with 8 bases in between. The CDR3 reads CASSSFDEQFF. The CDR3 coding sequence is TGTGCCAGCAGCTCGTTCGATGAGCAGTTCTTC.

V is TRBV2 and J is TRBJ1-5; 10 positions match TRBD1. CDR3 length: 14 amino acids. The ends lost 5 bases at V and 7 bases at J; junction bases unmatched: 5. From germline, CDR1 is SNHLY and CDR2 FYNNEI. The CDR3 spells CASSRGQGSQPQHF. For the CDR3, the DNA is TGTGCCAGCAGTCGGGGACAGGGGTCCCAGCCCCAGCATTTT.

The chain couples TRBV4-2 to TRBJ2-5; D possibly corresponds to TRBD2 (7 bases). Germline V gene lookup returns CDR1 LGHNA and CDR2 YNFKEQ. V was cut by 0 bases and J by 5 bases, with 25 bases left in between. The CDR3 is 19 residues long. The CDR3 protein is CASSQEALGARGGVETQYF. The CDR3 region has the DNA TGTGCCAGCAGCCAAGAAGCCCTGGGGGCCCGCGGGGGAGTGGAGACCCAGTACTTC.

The CDR3 DNA follows: TGTGCCAGCAGCCTCGCCACAACTAGCGGGATGAGCACAGATACGCAGTATTTT. Protein product: CASSLATTSGMSTDTQYF. This chain joins TRBV7-2 and TRBJ2-3; the match to TRBD2 covers 10 bases. The CDR3 consists of 18 residues. V trimming: 5 bases; J trimming: 0 bases; junction bases outside the gene matches: 11. Germline V gene data show CDR1 as SGHTA and CDR2 as FQGNSA.

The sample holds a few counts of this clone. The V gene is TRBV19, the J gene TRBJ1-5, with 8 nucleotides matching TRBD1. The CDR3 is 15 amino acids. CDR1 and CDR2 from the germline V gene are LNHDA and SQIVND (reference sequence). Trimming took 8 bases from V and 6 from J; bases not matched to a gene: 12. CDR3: CASFGGADRVQPQHF. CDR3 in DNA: TGTGCCAGTTTTGGGGGTGCGGACAGGGTTCAGCCCCAGCATTTT.

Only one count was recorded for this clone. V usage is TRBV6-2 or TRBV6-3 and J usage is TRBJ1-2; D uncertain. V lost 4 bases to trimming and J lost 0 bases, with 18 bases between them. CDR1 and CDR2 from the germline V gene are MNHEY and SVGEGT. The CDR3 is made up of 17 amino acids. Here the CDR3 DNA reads TGTGCCAGCAGTTCTATCCCACGCCCAAGTTCTAACTATGGCTACACCTTC. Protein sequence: CASSSIPRPSSNYGYTF.

The chain's CDR3 is CASSSAGGGNTYEQYF. The CDR3 nucleotides read TGTGCCAGCAGTTCCGCCGGGGGAGGTAATACCTACGAGCAGTACTTC. The chain recombines TRBV28 with TRBJ2-7; possible D gene TRBD2, 6 bases. Trimming took off 4 bases at V and 2 bases at J, with 18 bases between the two ends. The CDR3 consists of 16 residues. CDR1 and CDR2 from the germline V gene are MDHEN and SYDVKM.

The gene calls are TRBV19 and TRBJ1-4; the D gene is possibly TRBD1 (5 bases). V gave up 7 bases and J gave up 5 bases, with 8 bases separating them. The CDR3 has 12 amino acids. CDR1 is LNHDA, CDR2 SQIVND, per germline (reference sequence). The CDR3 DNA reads TGTGCCAGTAATAACAGGAATGAAAAACTGTTTTTT. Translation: CASNNRNEKLFF.

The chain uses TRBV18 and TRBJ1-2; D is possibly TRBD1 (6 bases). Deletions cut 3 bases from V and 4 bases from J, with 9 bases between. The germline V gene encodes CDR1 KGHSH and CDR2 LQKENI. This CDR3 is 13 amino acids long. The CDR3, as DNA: TGTGCCAGCTCACCCCCGGACAGCTATGGCTACACCTTC. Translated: CASSPPDSYGYTF.

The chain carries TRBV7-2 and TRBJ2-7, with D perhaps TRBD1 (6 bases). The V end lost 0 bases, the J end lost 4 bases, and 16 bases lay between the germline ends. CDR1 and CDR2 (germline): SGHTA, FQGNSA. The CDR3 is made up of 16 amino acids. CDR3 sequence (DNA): TGTGCCAGCAGCTTAGCGCCTCTCGGGACAATATACGAGCAGTACTTC. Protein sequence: CASSLAPLGTIYEQYF.

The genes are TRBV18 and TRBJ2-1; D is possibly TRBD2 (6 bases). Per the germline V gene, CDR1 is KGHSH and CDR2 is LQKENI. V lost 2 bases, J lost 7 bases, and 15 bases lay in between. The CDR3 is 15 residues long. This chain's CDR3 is CASSPNPLAWNEQFF. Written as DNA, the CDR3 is TGTGCCAGCTCACCAAACCCGCTAGCGTGGAATGAGCAGTTCTTC. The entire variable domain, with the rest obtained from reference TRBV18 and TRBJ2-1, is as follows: NAGVMQNPRHLVRRRGQEARLRCSPMKGHSHVYWYRQLPEEGLKFMVYLQKENIIDESGMPKERFSAEFPKEGPSILRIQQVVRGDSAAYFCASSPNPLAWNEQFFGPGTRLTVL.

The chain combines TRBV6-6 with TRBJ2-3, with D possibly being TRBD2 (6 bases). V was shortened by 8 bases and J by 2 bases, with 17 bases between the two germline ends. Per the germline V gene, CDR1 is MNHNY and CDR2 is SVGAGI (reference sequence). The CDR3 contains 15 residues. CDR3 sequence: CASSYAGLNTDTQYF. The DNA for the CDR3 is TGTGCCAGCTCCTATGCGGGACTCAACACAGATACGCAGTATTTT.

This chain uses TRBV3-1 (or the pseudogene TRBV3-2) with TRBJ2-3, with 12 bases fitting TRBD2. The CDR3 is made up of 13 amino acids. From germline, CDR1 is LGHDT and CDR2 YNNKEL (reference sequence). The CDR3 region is CVTSGGISDTQYF. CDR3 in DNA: TGTGTAACTAGCGGGGGGATCTCGGATACGCAGTATTTT.

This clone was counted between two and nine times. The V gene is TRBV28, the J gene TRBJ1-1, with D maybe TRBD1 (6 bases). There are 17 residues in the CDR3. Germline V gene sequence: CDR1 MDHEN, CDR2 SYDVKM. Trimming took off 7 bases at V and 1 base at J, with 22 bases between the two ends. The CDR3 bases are TGTGCCAGCATGGGGCTAAGTTTCGGACAGAGGAACACTGAAGCTTTCTTT. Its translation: CASMGLSFGQRNTEAFF.

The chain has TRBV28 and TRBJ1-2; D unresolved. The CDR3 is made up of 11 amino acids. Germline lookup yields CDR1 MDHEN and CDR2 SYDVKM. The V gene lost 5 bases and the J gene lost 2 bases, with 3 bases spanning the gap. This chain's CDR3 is CASSQNYGYTF. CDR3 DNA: TGTGCCAGCAGTCAGAACTATGGCTACACCTTC.

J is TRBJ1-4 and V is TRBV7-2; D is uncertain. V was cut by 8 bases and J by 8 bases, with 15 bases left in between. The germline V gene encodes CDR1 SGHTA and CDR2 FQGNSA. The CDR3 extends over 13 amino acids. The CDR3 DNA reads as TGTGCCAGCTCAATTAACCGAGGAGAAAAACTGTTTTTT. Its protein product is CASSINRGEKLFF.

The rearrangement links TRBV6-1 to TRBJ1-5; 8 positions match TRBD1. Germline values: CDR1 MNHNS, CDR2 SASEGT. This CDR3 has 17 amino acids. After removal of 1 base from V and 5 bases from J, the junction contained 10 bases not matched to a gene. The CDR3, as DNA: TGTGCCAGCAGTGAAGACAGGGGGATAGGTGGTGATCAGCCCCAGCATTTT. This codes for CASSEDRGIGGDQPQHF.

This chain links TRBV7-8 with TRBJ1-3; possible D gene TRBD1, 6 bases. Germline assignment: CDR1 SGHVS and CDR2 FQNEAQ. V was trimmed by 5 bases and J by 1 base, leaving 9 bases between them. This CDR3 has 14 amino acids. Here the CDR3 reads CASSPQGSGNTIYF. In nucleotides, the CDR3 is TGTGCCAGCAGCCCTCAGGGGTCTGGAAACACCATATATTTT. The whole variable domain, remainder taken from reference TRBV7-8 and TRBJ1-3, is GAGVSQSPRYKVAKRGQDVALRCDPISGHVSLFWYQQALGQGPEFLTYFQNEAQLDKSGLPSDRFFAERPEGSVSTLKIQRTQQEDSAVYLCASSPQGSGNTIYFGEGSWLTVV.

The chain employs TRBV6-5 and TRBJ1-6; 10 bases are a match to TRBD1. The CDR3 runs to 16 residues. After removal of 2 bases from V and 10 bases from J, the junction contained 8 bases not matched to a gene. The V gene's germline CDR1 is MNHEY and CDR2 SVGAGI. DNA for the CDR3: TGTGCCAGCAGTTACGGTACCGGGACAGGGGCATCACCCCTCCACTTT. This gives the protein CASSYGTGTGASPLHF.

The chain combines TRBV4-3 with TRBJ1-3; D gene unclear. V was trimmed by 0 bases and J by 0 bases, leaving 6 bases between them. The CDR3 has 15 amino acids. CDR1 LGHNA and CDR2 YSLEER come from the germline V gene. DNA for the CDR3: TGCGCCAGCAGCCAAGAACGACTCTCTGGAAACACCATATATTTT. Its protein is CASSQERLSGNTIYF.

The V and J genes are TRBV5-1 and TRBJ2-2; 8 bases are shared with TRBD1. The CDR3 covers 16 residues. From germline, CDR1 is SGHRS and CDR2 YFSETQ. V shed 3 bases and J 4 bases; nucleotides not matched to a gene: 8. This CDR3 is CASSWAQGAPTGELFF. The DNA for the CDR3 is TGCGCCAGCAGCTGGGCCCAGGGGGCGCCCACCGGGGAGCTGTTTTTT.